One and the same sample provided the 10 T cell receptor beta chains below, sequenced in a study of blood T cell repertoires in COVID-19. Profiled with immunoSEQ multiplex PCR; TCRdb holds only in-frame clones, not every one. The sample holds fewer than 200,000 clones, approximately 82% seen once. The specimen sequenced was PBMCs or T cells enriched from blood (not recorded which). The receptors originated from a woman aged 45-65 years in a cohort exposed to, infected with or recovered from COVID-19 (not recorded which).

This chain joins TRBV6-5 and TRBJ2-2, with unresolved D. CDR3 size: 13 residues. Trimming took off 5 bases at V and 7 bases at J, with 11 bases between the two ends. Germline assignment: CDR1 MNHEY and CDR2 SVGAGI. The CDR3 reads CASSPSRVGELFF. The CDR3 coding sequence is TGTGCCAGCAGTCCCAGTCGGGTCGGGGAGCTGTTTTTT.

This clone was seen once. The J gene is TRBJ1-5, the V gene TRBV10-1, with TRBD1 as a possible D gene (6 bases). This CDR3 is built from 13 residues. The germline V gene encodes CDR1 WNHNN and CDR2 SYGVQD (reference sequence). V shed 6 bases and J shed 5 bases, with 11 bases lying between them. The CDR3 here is CASSSGAHQPQHF. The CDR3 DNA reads TGCGCCAGCAGCTCAGGGGCCCATCAGCCCCAGCATTTT.

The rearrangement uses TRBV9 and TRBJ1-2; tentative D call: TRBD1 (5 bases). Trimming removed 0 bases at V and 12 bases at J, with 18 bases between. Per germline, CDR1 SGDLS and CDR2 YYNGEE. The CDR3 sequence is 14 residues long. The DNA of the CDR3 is TGTGCCAGCAGCGTAGTGGGGGGACGATTAGGGAACACCTTC. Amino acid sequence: CASSVVGGRLGNTF.

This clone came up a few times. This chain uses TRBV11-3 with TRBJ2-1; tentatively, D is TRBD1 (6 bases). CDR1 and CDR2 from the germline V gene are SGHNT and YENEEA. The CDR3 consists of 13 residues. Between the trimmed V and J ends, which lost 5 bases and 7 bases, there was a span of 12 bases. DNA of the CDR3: TGTGCCAGCAGCGGTCAAACAGGGAATGAGCAGTTCTTC. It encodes CASSGQTGNEQFF.

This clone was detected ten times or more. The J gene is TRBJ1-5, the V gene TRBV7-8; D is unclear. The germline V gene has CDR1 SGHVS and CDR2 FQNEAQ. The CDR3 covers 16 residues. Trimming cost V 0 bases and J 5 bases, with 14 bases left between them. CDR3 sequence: CASSLAGRINYQPQHF. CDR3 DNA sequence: TGTGCCAGCAGCTTAGCTGGCAGGATTAATTATCAGCCCCAGCATTTT.

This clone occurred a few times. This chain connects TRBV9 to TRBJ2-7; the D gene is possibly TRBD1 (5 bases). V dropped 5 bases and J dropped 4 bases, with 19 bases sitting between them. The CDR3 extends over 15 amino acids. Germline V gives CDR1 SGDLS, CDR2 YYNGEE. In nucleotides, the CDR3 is TGTGCCAGCAGTCGTAGGTGGGAACAGGAGTACGAGCAGTACTTC. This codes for CASSRRWEQEYEQYF.

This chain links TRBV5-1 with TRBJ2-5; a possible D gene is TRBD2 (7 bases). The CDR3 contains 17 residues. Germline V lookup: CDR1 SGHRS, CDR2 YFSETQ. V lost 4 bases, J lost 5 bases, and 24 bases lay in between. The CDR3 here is CASSPIPRGAGGETQYF. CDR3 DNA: TGCGCCAGCAGCCCAATCCCCCGGGGGGCAGGAGGGGAGACCCAGTACTTC.

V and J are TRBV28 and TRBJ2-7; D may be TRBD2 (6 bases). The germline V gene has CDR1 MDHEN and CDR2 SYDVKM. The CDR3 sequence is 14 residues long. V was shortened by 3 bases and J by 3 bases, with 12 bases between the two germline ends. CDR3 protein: CASSFVEGFYEQYF. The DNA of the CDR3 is TGTGCCAGCAGTTTTGTGGAGGGCTTCTACGAGCAGTACTTC.

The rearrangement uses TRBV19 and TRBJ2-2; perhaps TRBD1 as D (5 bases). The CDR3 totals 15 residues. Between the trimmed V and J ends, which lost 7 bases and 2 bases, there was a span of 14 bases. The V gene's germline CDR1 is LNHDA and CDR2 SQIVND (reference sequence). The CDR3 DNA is TGTGCCAGTACATATGGGGCGATAAACACCGGGGAGCTGTTTTTT. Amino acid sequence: CASTYGAINTGELFF.

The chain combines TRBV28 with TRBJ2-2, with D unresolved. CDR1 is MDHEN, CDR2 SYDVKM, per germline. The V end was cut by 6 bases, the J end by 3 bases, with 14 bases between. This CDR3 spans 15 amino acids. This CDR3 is CASRHDSEYTGELFF. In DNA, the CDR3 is TGTGCCAGCAGACACGACTCCGAGTACACCGGGGAGCTGTTTTTT. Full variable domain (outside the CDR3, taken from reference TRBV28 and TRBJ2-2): DVKVTQSSRYLVKRTGEKVFLECVQDMDHENMFWYRQDPGLGLRLIYFSYDVKMKEKGDIPEGYSVSREKKERFSLILESASTNQTSMYLCASRHDSEYTGELFFGEGSRLTVL.